This passage covers 17 T cell receptor beta chains from one sample sequenced in a study of T cells in Graves' hyperthyroidism and ophthalmopathy. What was amplified from RNA transcripts were TCR beta CDR3 regions. When the TCR CDR3 underwent first-round RT-PCR, the HTBI primer set was used. TCRdb independently ran MiXCR on the multiplex PCR reads; one entry per CDR3 protein. The profile shows around 240,000 distinct CDR3 sequences, 13% to 15% of them singletons. Specimen: blood. Receptor source: a woman aged 40 to 50 with Graves' hyperthyroidism that later progressed to Graves' ophthalmopathy.

As regards this clonotype: A read error is possible here, since a much larger clone lies one base away. The chain combines TRBV2 with TRBJ2-7, with D possibly TRBD1 on 6 matching bases. CDR3 length: 14 residues. The germline V gene encodes CDR1 SNHLY and CDR2 FYNNEI. In DNA, the CDR3 is TGTGCCATTAGCCTCAGGGGAAACTCCTACGAGCAGGACTTC. Amino acids: CAISLRGNSYEQDF.

This clonotype was observed a few times. CDR3 in DNA: TGTGCCAGCAGTTTATCTGGCGGGAGAGGAGGCAGCGTAGTCTCCTACAATGAGCAGTTCTTC. It specifies CASSLSGGRGGSVVSYNEQFF. The genes are TRBV28 and TRBJ2-1; TRBD2 aligns across 7 bases. Trimming removed 1 base from V and 0 bases from J; junction bases left unmatched: 18. The CDR3 sequence is 21 residues long. The germline V gene has CDR1 MDHEN and CDR2 SYDVKM.

This clonotype occurred many times. The V and J genes are TRBV12-3 or TRBV12-4 and TRBJ2-3, with 15 nucleotides matching TRBD2. V dropped 5 bases and J dropped 6; count of bases not matched to a gene: 3. The CDR3 covers 15 residues. The DNA of the CDR3 is TGTGCCAGCAGTATTGGGACTAGCGGGAGGGATACGCAGTATTTT. This encodes CASSIGTSGRDTQYF.

At least ten counts were recorded for this clonotype. The rearrangement joins TRBV5-6 to TRBJ2-3, with 10 nucleotides matching TRBD2. The ends lost 3 bases at V and 6 bases at J; junction bases unmatched: 7. Germline V gene lookup returns CDR1 SGHDT and CDR2 YYEEEE. The CDR3 runs 15 residues. CDR3 residues: CASSSGTSARDTQYF. The CDR3 DNA reads as TGTGCCAGCAGCTCCGGGACTAGCGCGAGGGATACGCAGTATTTT.

The rearrangement joins TRBV6-1 to TRBJ2-3; D is unresolved. The CDR3 spans 16 residues. Trimming left V 5 bases short and J 2 bases short, with 17 bases between. Germline assignment: CDR1 MNHNS and CDR2 SASEGT. This CDR3 reads CASSPQEQRVTDTQYF. The CDR3 nucleotides read TGTGCCAGCAGTCCCCAGGAACAAAGGGTCACAGATACGCAGTATTTT.

The chain is built from TRBV19 and TRBJ1-6, with unresolved D. CDR1 is LNHDA and CDR2 is SQIVND in the germline V gene (reference sequence). The CDR3 consists of 18 residues. V shed 4 bases and J shed 0 bases, with 16 bases lying between them. The CDR3, as DNA: TGTGCCAGTAGTACAAGACATTCCGGGAGCTCCTATAATTCACCCCTCCACTTT. Protein product: CASSTRHSGSSYNSPLHF.

This clonotype was detected many times. V and J are TRBV6-1 and TRBJ1-6; a possible D gene is TRBD1 (5 bases). Germline V lookup: CDR1 MNHNS, CDR2 SASEGT. CDR3 size: 15 residues. Between the trimmed V and J ends, which lost 6 bases and 6 bases, there was a span of 15 bases. CDR3 in amino acids: CASSSDTRLNSPLHF. The CDR3, as DNA: TGTGCCAGCAGCTCGGACACGAGACTTAATTCACCCCTCCACTTT.

This clonotype has a count of ten or more. The V and J genes are TRBV7-6 and TRBJ2-7, with D possibly being TRBD1 (6 bases). The CDR3 sequence is 15 residues long. Germline loops: CDR1 SGHVS, CDR2 FNYEAQ. With 4 bases removed from V and 2 bases from J, the gap between germline ends came to 15 bases. The CDR3 region is CASSSRTVGPYEQYF. The CDR3 DNA reads as TGTGCCAGCAGCTCCCGGACAGTTGGACCCTACGAGCAGTACTTC.

This clonotype has ten or more counts. The chain has TRBV27 and TRBJ2-4; D is undetermined. This CDR3 has 16 residues. V was cut by 6 bases and J by 9 bases, with 24 bases left in between. From germline, CDR1 is MNHEY and CDR2 SMNVEV (reference sequence). CDR3 nucleotide sequence: TGTGCCAGCAGCTCAAAACCCCCTCTGGGCTTAGGCATTCAGTACTTC. Encoded protein: CASSSKPPLGLGIQYF.

This chain links TRBV4-1 with TRBJ2-1; D not resolved. In germline, CDR1 is MGHRA, CDR2 YSYEKL. Trimming removed 0 bases at V and 10 bases at J, with 13 bases between. This CDR3 region has 14 residues. CDR3 nucleotide sequence: TGCGCCAGCAGCCAAGAAGGTCGAAGCGCCGAGCAGTTCTTC. Its protein product is CASSQEGRSAEQFF.

This clonotype was observed many times. This sequence joins TRBV11-2 and TRBJ1-4; D is unclear. The V end was cut by 5 bases, the J end by 0 bases, with 25 bases between. The CDR3 length is 20 residues. Germline CDR1 SGHAT, CDR2 FQNNGV. CDR3 protein: CASSLGRTLSILATNEKLFF. In nucleotides, the CDR3 is TGTGCCAGCAGCCTGGGCCGGACCCTTAGTATCCTTGCAACTAATGAAAAACTGTTTTTT.

The CDR3: CSARDGRLGGTQYF. The DNA of the CDR3 is TGCAGTGCTAGAGATGGGAGGCTTGGGGGGACGCAGTATTTT. The V call is TRBV20-1, the J call TRBJ2-3; the D gene is possibly TRBD2 (6 bases). This CDR3 is 14 amino acids long. Germline lookup yields CDR1 DFQATT and CDR2 SNEGSKA (reference sequence). Trimming left V 0 bases short and J 9 bases short, with 16 bases between.

This clonotype showed up many times. V usage is TRBV19 and J usage is TRBJ1-1; unclear D gene. V lost 3 bases and J 1 base, leaving 6 bases between the germline ends. Germline CDR1 reads LNHDA; CDR2 reads SQIVND (reference sequence). This CDR3 is 13 amino acids long. The CDR3 DNA follows: TGTGCCAGTAGTATGAACAGGAACACTGAAGCTTTCTTT. Protein product: CASSMNRNTEAFF.

This clonotype was found many times. This chain links TRBV24-1 with TRBJ2-3, with D unresolved. There are 16 residues in the CDR3. CDR1 KGHDR and CDR2 SFDVKD come from the germline V gene. V lost 4 bases and J 6 bases, leaving 19 bases between the germline ends. DNA for the CDR3: TGTGCCACCAGTGAGCCTTCGGGCCCCCTCGGGGATACGCAGTATTTT. Protein product: CATSEPSGPLGDTQYF.

This clonotype was counted many times. This rearrangement joins TRBV6-5 to TRBJ1-2; D is unclear. Deletions cut 3 bases from V and 4 bases from J, with 9 bases between. Germline V CDR1 and CDR2: MNHEY, SVGAGI. The CDR3 loop spans 13 amino acids. CDR3 DNA: TGTGCCAGCAGTTATAGTTTCGGCTATGGCTACACCTTC. Encoded protein: CASSYSFGYGYTF.

This clonotype was seen just once. The gene calls are TRBV2 and TRBJ1-2, with 7 bases that match TRBD1. Germline CDR1 is SNHLY and CDR2 is FYNNEI. The CDR3 consists of 11 residues. The trim removed 10 bases at V and 4 bases at J, leaving 3 bases unmatched. Here the CDR3 reads CAIDRAYGYTF. In DNA, the CDR3 is TGTGCCATCGACAGGGCCTATGGCTACACCTTC.

With regard to this clonotype: This may stem from a read error, because a much larger clone lies one nucleotide away. V and J are TRBV20-1 and TRBJ1-1; weak D call: TRBD1 (6 bases). The CDR3 spans 14 residues. V gave up 4 bases and J gave up 4 bases, with 16 bases separating them. Germline CDR1 is DFQATT and CDR2 is SNEGSKA (reference sequence). The CDR3 DNA sequence: TGCAGTGCTAAGTCGGGACACCTGAGCACTGAAGCTTTCTTT. It codes for CSAKSGHLSTEAFF.